This T cell receptor (beta chain) was profiled in a study of blood T cell repertoires in COVID-19. For the study at large: From the United States, Italy and Spain came samples of acute and convalescent COVID-19. T cells, B-cell-depleted T cells, or PBMCs provided the cDNA or gDNA that served as material.

In the original workflow: Reference gene primer amplification in the assay estimated nucleated cell counts. Here immunoSEQ multiplex PCR was the method, and the copy in TCRdb shows in-frame clones only, minus some. The DNA was the basis for D and trimming; V, J and clone size are from that table. The sample has some 200,000 clones, about nine tenths seen once. V trimming: 2 bases; J trimming: 0 bases; junction bases outside the gene matches: 6. Germline CDR1 and CDR2: SGHAT and FQNNGV. The CDR3 totals 17 residues. Material for sequencing was peripheral blood. This TCR came from a man aged 80 or over with acute or convalescent COVID-19. The chain recombines TRBV11-2 with TRBJ2-4; 8 bases agree with TRBD2. The CDR3 region is CASSLISGGGAKNIQYF. The DNA for the CDR3 is TGTGCCAGCAGCTTAATCAGCGGGGGCGGAGCCAAAAACATTCAGTACTTC.